The text below deals with one T cell receptor (beta chain). It lacks a known antigen. Base qualities are not at hand, and no much larger clone is one base apart. Cut back by 1 base and 2 bases, the V and J ends lie 9 bases apart. The germline V gene (reference sequence) gives CDR1 as MNHNY and CDR2 as SVGAGI. The CDR3 has 14 amino acids, counting the end cysteine and phenylalanine. Only the CDR3 part of the read is kept: 42 bases, read in frame from the first base. TCRbeta CDR3 regions were amplified from genomic DNA by means of the immunoSEQ Assay, a bias-controlled multiplex PCR. Regarding the original processing steps: Nucleated cell counts per sample were estimated from amplification of reference gene primers within the assay. To quantify the absolute abundance of each unique TCRbeta CDR3 rearrangement, sequence reads were collapsed and filtered. Productive Simpson clonality was computed per sample as the square root of Simpson's diversity index over productive rearrangements. This immuneACCESS table, as held by TCRdb, lists in-frame sequences with V and J called but not all clones. Of the missing ones, under half trace to an unresolved V gene in checked studies; the others have no known cause. D and trimming come from the DNA, and the V and J calls and clone size come from that table. This sample holds around 94,000 clones; about 90% were observed only once. Of the sample, around 5.3% is held by the ten largest clones.

One collaborating source in Seattle enrolled patients during active infection and followed them longitudinally through the course of disease. The collaborating institutions used their own protocols to collect whole blood in K2EDTA tubes. Collaborator samples were shipped for TCRbeta analysis as frozen whole blood, isolated PBMCs, or DNA extracted from either sample type. The record originates from a study of blood T cell repertoires in COVID-19 (dated by TCRdb to the early 2020s). Regarding the study in general: The collaborator samples originated in the United States, Italy and Spain and spanned the acute and convalescent phases of COVID-19. The samples were drawn from the first 160 participants of the ongoing ImmuneRACE study and from more than 1,000 subjects provided by 6 global collaborators. Where HLA class I and class II types were available, the types were taken from metadata supplied by the sample provider, not from assay-based typing. A freely available public database, intended as a resource for researchers studying the immune response to SARS-CoV-2, is where the repertoires were released. The material from the prospective study consisted of cDNA or gDNA derived from T cells, B-cell-depleted T cells, or PBMCs. The dataset comprised deeply sampled blood TCRbeta repertoires from subjects exposed to, actively infected with, or recovered from COVID-19. Sample metadata almost always included a de-identified subject ID, COVID-19 status, age in years and sex. The investigation overall reported the following: Clinical and demographic metadata were provided uncurated, with the amount varying by source and participant.

Sample: peripheral blood. The receptor chain draws on TRBV6-6 and TRBJ2-7; a weak D assignment points to TRBD2 (5 bases agree). The clonotype comes from a woman aged 50 to 65 with COVID-19, enrolled during active disease. The nucleotide sequence reads as follows: TGTGCCAGCAGTTACTTCGGGGAGACCTACGAGCAGTACTTC. Translated, this gives CASSYFGETYEQYF.